The 6 T cell receptor beta chains in this list originate from one sample, sequenced in a study of beta chain features in type 1 diabetes. Overall study results and limits: People with Type 1 diabetes carried modestly yet significantly shorter TCRB CDR3s in all four CD4+ subsets.

Expressed TCRB transcripts got sequenced, as all isolated RNA was reverse transcribed. Here immunoSEQ multiplex PCR was the method, and the copy in TCRdb shows in-frame clones only, minus some. The data show around 600,000 clones, around 12% seen once. These receptors lack a known antigen. Sequenced input: naive CD4+ T cells from blood. These receptors were taken from a man between 25 and 39 years old with type 1 diabetes.

This clone was counted between two and nine times. J is TRBJ2-7 and V is TRBV10-3; 11 bases align to TRBD1. Losses at the gene ends were 5 bases for V and 4 bases for J; bases not matched to a gene: 4. This CDR3 region has 14 residues. Germline CDR1 and CDR2: ENHRY and SYGVKD. In nucleotides, the CDR3 is TGTGCCATCAGTCGGACAGGGGGCACTTACGAGCAGTACTTC. Protein product: CAISRTGGTYEQYF.

This chain connects TRBV7-2 to TRBJ2-3; tentatively, D is TRBD1 (6 bases). This CDR3 is 16 amino acids long. The V end lost 6 bases, the J end lost 2 bases, and 18 bases lay between the germline ends. Germline CDR1 and CDR2: SGHTA and FQGNSA. The CDR3 protein is CASRKNPGQTTDTQYF. The DNA for the CDR3 is TGTGCCAGCAGAAAAAACCCGGGACAAACCACAGATACGCAGTATTTT.

The chain couples TRBV14 to TRBJ2-1; 9 bases match TRBD2. The CDR3 runs to 17 residues. Losses at the gene ends were 4 bases for V and 7 bases for J; bases not matched to a gene: 14. Germline V gene sequence: CDR1 SGHDN, CDR2 FVKESK. CDR3 nucleotides: TGTGCCAGCAGCCTTGAGCAGCTAGCGGGGTTTGAAAATGAGCAGTTCTTC. Translated, it gives CASSLEQLAGFENEQFF.

The gene calls are TRBV7-2 and TRBJ1-2, with D unclear. V lost 5 bases and J lost 2, with 18 bases in between. In germline, CDR1 is SGHTA, CDR2 FQGNSA. The CDR3 consists of 16 residues. CDR3 sequence reads: CASSPPWEQANYGYTF. DNA of the CDR3: TGTGCCAGCAGCCCCCCGTGGGAGCAGGCAAACTATGGCTACACCTTC.

This chain joins TRBV29-1 and TRBJ2-5, with D unclear. CDR1 SQVTM and CDR2 ANQGSEA come from the germline V gene. V lost 4 bases, J lost 1 base, and 10 bases lay in between. This CDR3 comprises 13 residues. The CDR3 reads CSVGSILQETQYF. The CDR3, as DNA: TGCAGCGTTGGTAGTATCCTCCAAGAGACCCAGTACTTC. The whole variable domain, filled in from reference TRBV29-1 and TRBJ2-5, reads SAVISQKPSRDICQRGTSLTIQCQVDSQVTMMFWYRQQPGQSLTLIATANQGSEATYESGFVIDKFPISRPNLTFSTLTVSNMSPEDSSIYLCSVGSILQETQYFGPGTRLLVL.

In DNA, the CDR3 is TGTGCCAGCAGTCTACAGGGAAACTATGGCTACACCTTC. Translated, it gives CASSLQGNYGYTF. The chain recombines TRBV6-1 with TRBJ1-2; D may be TRBD1 (6 bases). Deletions cut 5 bases from V and 2 bases from J, with 9 bases between. Germline V CDR1 and CDR2: MNHNS, SASEGT. There are 13 residues in the CDR3.